The 3 T cell receptor beta chains below were found in one sample sequenced in a study of cytomegalovirus exposure and HLA in healthy donors. A multiplex PCR was run with 60 Vbeta primers and 13 Jbeta primers. Clones were sequenced by immunoSEQ multiplex PCR, and TCRdb holds only the in-frame ones, with some missing. This sample yields approximately 220,000 clones, of which 76% are seen a single time; 0.63% belongs to the top ten. The sequencing input was PBMCs. These receptor sequences come from a man younger than 35 in good health and CMV-seronegative.

To note about this clone: One junction end does not reproduce the germline sequence, and a read error may be involved. The chain joins TRBV7-9 to TRBJ2-7; 8 nucleotides line up with TRBD1. This CDR3 has 16 residues. In germline, CDR1 is SEHNR, CDR2 FQNEAQ (reference sequence). The CDR3 region is CSSSNSGQDSTYEQYF. CDR3 coding DNA: TGTTCCAGCAGCAACTCGGGACAGGACTCAACCTACGAGCAGTACTTC.

The chain carries TRBV6-1 and TRBJ2-1; perhaps TRBD2 as D (5 bases). Trimming cost V 8 bases and J 4 bases, with 9 bases left between them. The germline V gene encodes CDR1 MNHNS and CDR2 SASEGT. CDR3 length: 12 residues. Here the CDR3 reads CASGSEYNEQFF. CDR3 nucleotides: TGTGCCAGCGGTAGCGAATACAATGAGCAGTTCTTC.

This clone was seen just once. The rearrangement links TRBV7-9 to TRBJ1-1; maybe TRBD1 (5 bases). The germline V and J ends were trimmed by 2 bases and 3 bases, with 10 bases remaining between them. The CDR3 extends over 14 amino acids. Germline V CDR1 and CDR2: SEHNR, FQNEAQ (reference sequence). The CDR3 reads CASSLPGRHTEAFF. Written as DNA, the CDR3 is TGTGCCAGCAGCTTACCAGGGCGGCACACTGAAGCTTTCTTT.